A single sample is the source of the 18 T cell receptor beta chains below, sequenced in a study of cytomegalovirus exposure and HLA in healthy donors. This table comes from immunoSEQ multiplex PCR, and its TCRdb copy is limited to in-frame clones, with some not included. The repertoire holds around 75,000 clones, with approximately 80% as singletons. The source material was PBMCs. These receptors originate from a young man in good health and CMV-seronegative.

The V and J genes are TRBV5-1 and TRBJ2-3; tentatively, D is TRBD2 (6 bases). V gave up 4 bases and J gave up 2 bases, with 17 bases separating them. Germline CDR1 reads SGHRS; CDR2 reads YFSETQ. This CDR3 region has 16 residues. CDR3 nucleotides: TGCGCCAGCAGCCCGGGACTGTCAACCCTCACAGATACGCAGTATTTT. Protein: CASSPGLSTLTDTQYF.

The CDR3 loop is CASSFGAGGAETQYF. For the CDR3, the DNA is TGCGCCAGCAGCTTCGGGGCGGGGGGTGCGGAGACCCAGTACTTC. The gene calls are TRBV5-1 and TRBJ2-5; 8 nucleotides match TRBD2. V lost 2 bases, J lost 5 bases, and 8 bases stayed unmatched. Per the germline V gene, CDR1 is SGHRS and CDR2 is YFSETQ. This CDR3 is built from 15 residues.

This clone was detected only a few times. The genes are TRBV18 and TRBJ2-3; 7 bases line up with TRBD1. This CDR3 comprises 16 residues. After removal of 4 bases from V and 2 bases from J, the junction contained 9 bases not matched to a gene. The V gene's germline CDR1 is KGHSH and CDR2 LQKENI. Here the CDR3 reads CASSLRGTALTDTQYF. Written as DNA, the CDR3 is TGTGCCAGCTCACTAAGAGGGACAGCTCTCACAGATACGCAGTATTTT.

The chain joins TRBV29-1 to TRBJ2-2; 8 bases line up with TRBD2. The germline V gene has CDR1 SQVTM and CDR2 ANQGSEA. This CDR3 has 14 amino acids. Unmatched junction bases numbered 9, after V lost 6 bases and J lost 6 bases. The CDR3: CSVTESGSSGELFF. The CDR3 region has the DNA TGCAGCGTGACAGAGAGCGGGAGTTCCGGGGAGCTGTTTTTT.

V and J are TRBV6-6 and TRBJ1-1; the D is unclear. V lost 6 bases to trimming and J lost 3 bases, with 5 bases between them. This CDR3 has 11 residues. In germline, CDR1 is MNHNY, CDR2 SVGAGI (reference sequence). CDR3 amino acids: CASSSHTEAFF. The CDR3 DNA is TGTGCCAGCAGCTCCCACACTGAAGCTTTCTTT.

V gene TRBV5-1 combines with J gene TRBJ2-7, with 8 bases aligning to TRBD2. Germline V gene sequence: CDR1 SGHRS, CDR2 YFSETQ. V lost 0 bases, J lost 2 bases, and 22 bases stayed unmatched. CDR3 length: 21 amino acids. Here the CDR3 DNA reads TGCGCCAGCAGCTTGGGGGGGTACTCATGGGCGGGGGGCCTTAAGACCTACGAGCAGTACTTC. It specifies CASSLGGYSWAGGLKTYEQYF.

The CDR3 nucleotides read TGTGCCAGCTCACCACCCGGAGCGGACAATGAGCAGTTCTTC. Translated: CASSPPGADNEQFF. The rearrangement links TRBV18 to TRBJ2-1, with D possibly being TRBD2 (5 bases). Trimming removed 0 bases from V and 5 bases from J, with 8 bases in between. The germline gives CDR1 KGHSH, CDR2 LQKENI. The CDR3 totals 14 residues.

CDR3 bases: TGTGCCAGTAGCGTAGGGGGCCAGTATGGCTACACCTTC. Protein: CASSVGGQYGYTF. V is TRBV19 and J is TRBJ1-2; 7 nucleotides match TRBD1. The germline gives CDR1 LNHDA, CDR2 SQIVND (reference sequence). J was trimmed by 5 bases and V by 6 bases; bases with no gene match: 6. CDR3 length: 13 amino acids. Together with reference TRBV19 and TRBJ1-2, the CDR3 gives the full variable domain: DGGITQSPKYLFRKEGQNVTLSCEQNLNHDAMYWYRQDPGQGLRLIYYSQIVNDFQKGDIAEGYSVSREKKESFPLTVTSAQKNPTAFYLCASSVGGQYGYTFGSGTRLTVV.

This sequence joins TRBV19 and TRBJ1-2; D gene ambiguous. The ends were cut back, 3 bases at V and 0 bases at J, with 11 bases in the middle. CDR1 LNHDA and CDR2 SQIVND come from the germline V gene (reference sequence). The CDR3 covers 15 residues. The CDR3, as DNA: TGTGCCAGTAGTATCCGGGATCTTTCTAACTATGGCTACACCTTC. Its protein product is CASSIRDLSNYGYTF.

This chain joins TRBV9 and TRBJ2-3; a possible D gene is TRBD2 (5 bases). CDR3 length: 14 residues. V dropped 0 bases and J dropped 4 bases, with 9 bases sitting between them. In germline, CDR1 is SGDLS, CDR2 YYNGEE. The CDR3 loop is CASSVDWRADTQYF. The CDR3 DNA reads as TGTGCCAGCAGCGTAGACTGGCGGGCAGATACGCAGTATTTT.

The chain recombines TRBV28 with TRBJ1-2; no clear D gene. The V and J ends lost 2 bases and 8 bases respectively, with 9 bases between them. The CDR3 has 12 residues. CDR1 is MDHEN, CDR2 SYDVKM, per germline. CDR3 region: CASSLRRRGYTF. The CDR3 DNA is TGTGCCAGCAGTTTAAGAAGGAGGGGCTACACCTTC.

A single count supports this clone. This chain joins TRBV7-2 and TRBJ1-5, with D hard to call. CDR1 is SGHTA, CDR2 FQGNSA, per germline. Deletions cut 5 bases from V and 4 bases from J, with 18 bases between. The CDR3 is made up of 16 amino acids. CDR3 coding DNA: TGTGCCAGCAGCCCAGGCGGGTCGCAGTGGAATCAGCCCCAGCATTTT. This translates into CASSPGGSQWNQPQHF. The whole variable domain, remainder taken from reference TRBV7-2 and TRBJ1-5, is GAGVSQSPSNKVTEKGKDVELRCDPISGHTALYWYRQSLGQGLEFLIYFQGNSAPDKSGLPSDRFSAERTGGSVSTLTIQRTQQEDSAVYLCASSPGGSQWNQPQHFGDGTRLSIL.

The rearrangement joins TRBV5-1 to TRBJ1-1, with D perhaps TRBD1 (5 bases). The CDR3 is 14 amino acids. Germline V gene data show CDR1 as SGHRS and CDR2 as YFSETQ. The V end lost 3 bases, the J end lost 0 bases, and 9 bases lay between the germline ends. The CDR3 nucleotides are TGCGCCAGCAGCTGGCGCAGGGTGAACACTGAAGCTTTCTTT. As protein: CASSWRRVNTEAFF.

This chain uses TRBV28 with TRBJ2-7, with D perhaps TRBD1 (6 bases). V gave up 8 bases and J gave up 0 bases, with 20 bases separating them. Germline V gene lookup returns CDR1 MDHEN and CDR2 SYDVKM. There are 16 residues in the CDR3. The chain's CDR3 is CASSRLSQGSSYEQYF. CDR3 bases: TGTGCCAGCTCTCGACTGTCGCAGGGGTCCTCCTACGAGCAGTACTTC.

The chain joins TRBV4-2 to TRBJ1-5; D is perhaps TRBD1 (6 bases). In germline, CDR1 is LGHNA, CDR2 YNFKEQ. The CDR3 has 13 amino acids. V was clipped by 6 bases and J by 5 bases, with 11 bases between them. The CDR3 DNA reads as TGTGCCAGCAGAGACAGGATAGATCAGCCCCAGCATTTT. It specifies CASRDRIDQPQHF.

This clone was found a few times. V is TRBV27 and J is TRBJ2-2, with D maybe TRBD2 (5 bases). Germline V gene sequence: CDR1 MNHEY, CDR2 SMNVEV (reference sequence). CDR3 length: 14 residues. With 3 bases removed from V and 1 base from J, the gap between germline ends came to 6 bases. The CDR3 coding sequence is TGTGCCAGCAGTTTTGGGAGGAACACCGGGGAGCTGTTTTTT. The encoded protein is CASSFGRNTGELFF.

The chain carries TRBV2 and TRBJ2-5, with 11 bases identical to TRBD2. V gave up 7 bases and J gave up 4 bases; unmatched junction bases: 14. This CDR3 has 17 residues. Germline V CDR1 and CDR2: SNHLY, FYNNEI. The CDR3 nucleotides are TGTGCCAGCAAGGGGGGTCGTAGCGGGGGGGCAGCAGAGACCCAGTACTTC. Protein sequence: CASKGGRSGGAAETQYF.

CDR3 in DNA: TGCGCCAGCAGCTTGGGGGCTAGCGGCCTCAATGAGCAGTTCTTC. This sequence encodes CASSLGASGLNEQFF. The chain has TRBV5-1 and TRBJ2-1, with TRBD2 matching over 7 bases. The CDR3 runs to 15 residues. The J segment lost 6 bases and the V segment lost 0 bases, leaving 6 bases of the junction unmatched. Germline CDR1 and CDR2: SGHRS and YFSETQ.